This TCR beta chain appears in the sequencing data of a study of blood T cell repertoires in COVID-19. As for the study in general: COVID-19 samples, acute and convalescent, were from the United States, Italy and Spain.

Generated by immunoSEQ multiplex PCR, the TCRdb table keeps only in-frame clones and is missing some. Of about 210,000 clones in the sample, under 95% were seen once. V lost 7 bases to trimming and J lost 0 bases, with 9 bases between them. Germline V gene sequence: CDR1 MGHDK, CDR2 SYGVNS. This CDR3 is 13 amino acids long. The source is a man aged 30 to 45 with acute or convalescent COVID-19. The chain combines TRBV25-1 with TRBJ1-1; maybe TRBD1 (6 bases). The sequenced material came from peripheral blood. This chain's CDR3 is CASKDRLNTEAFF. CDR3 nucleotide sequence: TGTGCCAGCAAGGACAGATTGAACACTGAAGCTTTCTTT. The whole variable domain, remainder taken from reference TRBV25-1 and TRBJ1-1, is EADIYQTPRYLVIGTGKKITLECSQTMGHDKMYWYQQDPGMELHLIHYSYGVNSTEKGDLSSESTVSRIRTEHFPLTLESARPSHTSQYLCASKDRLNTEAFFGQGTRLTVV.